This is a list of T cell receptor beta chains from one sample in a study of CD8 T cells in ankylosing spondylitis. MiXCR was run by TCRdb on the 5' RACE reads, yielding one entry per CDR3 protein. The sample lists about 360,000 distinct CDR3 sequences, about 15% occurring once. The sample comprised blood, either unsorted or a sorted T cell fraction (not recorded which). The receptors originated from a male donor with ankylosing spondylitis or in good health (not recorded which). Each CDR3 is given with its conserved first and last residue. The order of the fields is V gene, J gene, clone size, D gene, CDR3 DNA, CDR3 protein. A D gene is named only where the DNA matches it firmly. Clone size is stated in some rows and not others, as once, few, many or a class when expanded.

V gene: TRBV6-2/TRBV6-3
J gene: TRBJ1-1
clone size: .
D gene: TRBD1
CDR3 DNA: TGTGCCAGCCAACAGGGGGTAGGGACTGAAGCTTTCTTT
CDR3 protein: CASQQGVGTEAFF

V gene: TRBV6-5
J gene: TRBJ2-7
clone size: .
D gene: .
CDR3 DNA: TGTGCCAGCAGTTACCAGCGTCATTCATACGAGCAGTACTTC
CDR3 protein: CASSYQRHSYEQYF

V gene: TRBV10-3
J gene: TRBJ2-3
clone size: .
D gene: TRBD1
CDR3 DNA: TGTGCCATAACCCCGGGACAGGGGGTTTCAGATACGCAGTATTTT
CDR3 protein: CAITPGQGVSDTQYF

V gene: TRBV19
J gene: TRBJ2-1
clone size: .
D gene: .
CDR3 DNA: TGTGCCAGTAGTACATCAGGGAATCCCTACAATGAGCAGTTCTTC
CDR3 protein: CASSTSGNPYNEQFF

V gene: TRBV9
J gene: TRBJ1-1
clone size: .
D gene: .
CDR3 DNA: TGTGCCAGCAGCGTAGGCGGGGGGCGGGGGAACACTGAAGCTTTCTTT
CDR3 protein: CASSVGGGRGNTEAFF

V gene: TRBV5-1
J gene: TRBJ2-2
clone size: few
D gene: .
CDR3 DNA: TGCGCCAGCGTTAGGGGGGAGAACACCGGGGAGCTGTTTTTT
CDR3 protein: CASVRGENTGELFF

V gene: TRBV7-2
J gene: TRBJ1-3
clone size: .
D gene: .
CDR3 DNA: TGTGCCAGCAGCTCGGAACCTGGAAACACCATATATTTT
CDR3 protein: CASSSEPGNTIYF

V gene: TRBV6-1
J gene: TRBJ2-5
clone size: few
D gene: .
CDR3 DNA: TGTGCCAGCAGTGAAGGGAATTGGGAGACCCAGTACTTC
CDR3 protein: CASSEGNWETQYF

V gene: TRBV10-3
J gene: TRBJ1-2
clone size: .
D gene: .
CDR3 DNA: TGTGCCATCAGTGATGGCAGGACCCCTAGCTATGGCTACACCTTC
CDR3 protein: CAISDGRTPSYGYTF

V gene: TRBV19
J gene: TRBJ1-1
clone size: few
D gene: .
CDR3 DNA: TGTGCCAGTAGTATCGATGGCAGGCTTAGTGCTTTCTTT
CDR3 protein: CASSIDGRLSAFF

V gene: TRBV9
J gene: TRBJ1-3
clone size: few
D gene: .
CDR3 DNA: TGTGCCAGCAGCGTAGAATCCTCTAGCCTCTCTGGAAACACCATATATTTT
CDR3 protein: CASSVESSSLSGNTIYF

V gene: TRBV12-3/TRBV12-4
J gene: TRBJ1-1
clone size: many
D gene: TRBD1
CDR3 DNA: TGTGCCAGCAGACTTACAGGGGGCTGGACTGAAGCTTTCTTT
CDR3 protein: CASRLTGGWTEAFF

V gene: TRBV11-3
J gene: TRBJ2-7
clone size: .
D gene: TRBD1
CDR3 DNA: TGTGCCAGCAGCCAGGGACAGTTAACCTACGAGCAGTACTTC
CDR3 protein: CASSQGQLTYEQYF

V gene: TRBV19
J gene: TRBJ1-2
clone size: few
D gene: .
CDR3 DNA: TGTGCCAGTAGTCCCACAGGATTGGCGGACTATGGCTACACCTTC
CDR3 protein: CASSPTGLADYGYTF

V gene: TRBV20-1
J gene: TRBJ2-3
clone size: .
D gene: .
CDR3 DNA: TGCAGTGCTAGAGGACTCACAGATACGCAGTATTTT
CDR3 protein: CSARGLTDTQYF

V gene: TRBV29-1
J gene: TRBJ1-5
clone size: few
D gene: .
CDR3 DNA: TGCAGCGTTGAATGGGCCGAGAATCAGCCCCAGCATTTT
CDR3 protein: CSVEWAENQPQHF

V gene: TRBV7-8
J gene: TRBJ2-1
clone size: .
D gene: .
CDR3 DNA: TGTGCCAGCAGCCAAAGGGGATCCTACAATGAGCAGTTCTTC
CDR3 protein: CASSQRGSYNEQFF

V gene: TRBV12-3/TRBV12-4
J gene: TRBJ2-6
clone size: few
D gene: TRBD1
CDR3 DNA: TGTGCCAGCAGTTTAGCAGGGGGCAAAAACGTCCTGACTTTC
CDR3 protein: CASSLAGGKNVLTF

V gene: TRBV5-1
J gene: TRBJ2-1
clone size: few
D gene: .
CDR3 DNA: TGCGCCAGCAGCTTGGACGTCCCTTCCTTTGGGTTCTTC
CDR3 protein: CASSLDVPSFGFF

V gene: TRBV15
J gene: TRBJ2-5
clone size: .
D gene: .
CDR3 DNA: TGTGCCACCAGCAGACCTCTGACAGGAGGGTGGAAGTACGGGGAGACCCAGTACTTC
CDR3 protein: CATSRPLTGGWKYGETQYF

V gene: TRBV3-1
J gene: TRBJ2-7
clone size: few
D gene: TRBD2
CDR3 DNA: TGTGCCAGCAGCCTCCGAAGAGGCCCTAGCGGGAGGAGTTACGAGCAGTACTTC
CDR3 protein: CASSLRRGPSGRSYEQYF

V gene: TRBV29-1
J gene: TRBJ2-7
clone size: few
D gene: .
CDR3 DNA: TGCAGCGTGGACCCCTGGGGGCAAGGCGAGCAGTACTTC
CDR3 protein: CSVDPWGQGEQYF

V gene: TRBV12-3/TRBV12-4
J gene: TRBJ1-2
clone size: medium-sized
D gene: .
CDR3 DNA: TGTGCCAGCAGTACGGACGGCTATGGCTACACCTTC
CDR3 protein: CASSTDGYGYTF

V gene: TRBV20-1
J gene: TRBJ2-1
clone size: .
D gene: .
CDR3 DNA: TGCAGTGCTAGCCGACTAGAGGTAATAAGCAGTGAGCAGTTCTTC
CDR3 protein: CSASRLEVISSEQFF

V gene: TRBV5-1
J gene: TRBJ2-2
clone size: .
D gene: TRBD1
CDR3 DNA: TGCGCCAGCAGCTACCGGACAGGAAACACCGGGGAGCTGTTTTTT
CDR3 protein: CASSYRTGNTGELFF

V gene: TRBV4-1
J gene: TRBJ2-7
clone size: few
D gene: TRBD2
CDR3 DNA: TGCGCCAGCAGCCCCCACCAACTTCTACTAGCGGGGGTTAGCTACGAGCAGTACTTC
CDR3 protein: CASSPHQLLLAGVSYEQYF

V gene: TRBV5-1
J gene: TRBJ1-1
clone size: .
D gene: .
CDR3 DNA: TGCGCCAGCAGCTTGGGGTTGCCAGGGGACACTGAAGCTTTCTTT
CDR3 protein: CASSLGLPGDTEAFF

V gene: TRBV29-1
J gene: TRBJ2-1
clone size: many
D gene: .
CDR3 DNA: TGCAGCGTTGAAGATCCGGCGGGCGAGCAGTTCTTC
CDR3 protein: CSVEDPAGEQFF

V gene: TRBV7-8
J gene: TRBJ1-1
clone size: .
D gene: .
CDR3 DNA: TGTGCCAGCAGCTCGGGACGGGTCACTGAAGCTTTCTTT
CDR3 protein: CASSSGRVTEAFF

V gene: TRBV27
J gene: TRBJ2-1
clone size: .
D gene: .
CDR3 DNA: TGTGCCAGCAAAGACTACAATGAGCAGTTCTTC
CDR3 protein: CASKDYNEQFF

V gene: TRBV18
J gene: TRBJ1-2
clone size: .
D gene: .
CDR3 DNA: TGTGCCAGCTCACCGGGGGTTTTCAACTATGGCTACACCTTC
CDR3 protein: CASSPGVFNYGYTF

V gene: TRBV4-2
J gene: TRBJ2-1
clone size: .
D gene: TRBD2
CDR3 DNA: TGTGCCAGCAGCCCGGGACTAGCGGTCAATGAGCAGTTCTTC
CDR3 protein: CASSPGLAVNEQFF

V gene: TRBV6-5
J gene: TRBJ1-5
clone size: .
D gene: .
CDR3 DNA: TGTGCCAGCAGTTACGAGGGGGGTGGCAATCAGCCCCAGCATTTT
CDR3 protein: CASSYEGGGNQPQHF

V gene: TRBV11-3
J gene: TRBJ2-7
clone size: .
D gene: .
CDR3 DNA: TGTGCCAGCAGCGCCCCCGGGACTCGAAACTACGAGCAGTACTTC
CDR3 protein: CASSAPGTRNYEQYF

V gene: TRBV3-1
J gene: TRBJ1-1
clone size: .
D gene: .
CDR3 DNA: TGTGCCAGCAGCCAAGAGCAGGGGAAATTTATGGGAACTGAAGCTTTCTTT
CDR3 protein: CASSQEQGKFMGTEAFF

V gene: TRBV29-1
J gene: TRBJ2-7
clone size: few
D gene: TRBD1
CDR3 DNA: TGCAGCGTTGTTAGACAGGGACGGGACGAGCAGTACTTC
CDR3 protein: CSVVRQGRDEQYF

V gene: TRBV25-1
J gene: TRBJ2-3
clone size: few
D gene: TRBD1
CDR3 DNA: TGTGCCAGCAGACCGGGACAGAGAACAGATACGCAGTATTTT
CDR3 protein: CASRPGQRTDTQYF

V gene: TRBV20-1
J gene: TRBJ2-1
clone size: .
D gene: TRBD2
CDR3 DNA: TGCAGTGCTAGACACCTGACAGTTAGCGGGAGTAAGGTGAATGAGCAGTTCTTC
CDR3 protein: CSARHLTVSGSKVNEQFF

V gene: TRBV18
J gene: TRBJ2-6
clone size: few
D gene: .
CDR3 DNA: TGTGCCAGCTCACCACCTACAGGGTCCTCTGGGGCCAACGTCCTGACTTTC
CDR3 protein: CASSPPTGSSGANVLTF

V gene: TRBV19
J gene: TRBJ1-1
clone size: .
D gene: .
CDR3 DNA: TGTGCCAGTATGCGCGGGGAAGCTTTCTTT
CDR3 protein: CASMRGEAFF

V gene: TRBV7-6
J gene: TRBJ2-1
clone size: few
D gene: TRBD2
CDR3 DNA: TGTGCCAGTCTAGGGGAGGGCTCCCCCTACAATGAGCAGTTCTTC
CDR3 protein: CASLGEGSPYNEQFF

V gene: TRBV7-2
J gene: TRBJ1-2
clone size: few
D gene: .
CDR3 DNA: TGTGCCAGCAGTCTAAAAAGGGGGTATGGCTACACCTTC
CDR3 protein: CASSLKRGYGYTF

V gene: TRBV5-1
J gene: TRBJ2-1
clone size: .
D gene: .
CDR3 DNA: TGCGCCAGCAGCCAAGGTGCGGGGGCCACCTACAATGAGCAGTTCTTC
CDR3 protein: CASSQGAGATYNEQFF

V gene: TRBV5-1
J gene: TRBJ2-1
clone size: .
D gene: .
CDR3 DNA: TGCGCCAGCAGCTTGGAGGGGGGGAATGAGCAGTTCTTC
CDR3 protein: CASSLEGGNEQFF

V gene: TRBV29-1
J gene: TRBJ2-3
clone size: few
D gene: TRBD2
CDR3 DNA: TGCAGCGTTCGACTAGCGGTTCATGGGGCAGATACGCAGTATTTT
CDR3 protein: CSVRLAVHGADTQYF

V gene: TRBV10-3
J gene: TRBJ2-7
clone size: .
D gene: TRBD1
CDR3 DNA: TGTGCCATCAGTGTTGGACAGGGCTCCTACGAGCAGTACTTC
CDR3 protein: CAISVGQGSYEQYF

V gene: TRBV12-5
J gene: TRBJ1-1
clone size: few
D gene: .
CDR3 DNA: TGTGCTAGTGGTTTGGTAGGTGAAGCTTTCTTT
CDR3 protein: CASGLVGEAFF

V gene: TRBV12-3/TRBV12-4
J gene: TRBJ2-7
clone size: few
D gene: .
CDR3 DNA: TGTGCCAGCAGACCCGGGGCTAGTATGAACGAGCAGTACTTC
CDR3 protein: CASRPGASMNEQYF

V gene: TRBV20-1
J gene: TRBJ1-1
clone size: .
D gene: .
CDR3 DNA: TGCAGTGCCGGCGTCACCAGGGCTTTCTTT
CDR3 protein: CSAGVTRAFF

V gene: TRBV2
J gene: TRBJ2-1
clone size: few
D gene: .
CDR3 DNA: TGTGCCACCCAATCCCCTGATCCGGGGTTCTTC
CDR3 protein: CATQSPDPGFF

V gene: TRBV3-1
J gene: TRBJ2-1
clone size: .
D gene: .
CDR3 DNA: TGTGCCAGCAGCCAAGACTTGTGGGCGGAATACAATGAGCAGTTCTTC
CDR3 protein: CASSQDLWAEYNEQFF

V gene: TRBV11-3
J gene: TRBJ2-7
clone size: few
D gene: .
CDR3 DNA: TGTGCCAGCAGCTTAGGGCCCCAGAACGAGCAGTACTTC
CDR3 protein: CASSLGPQNEQYF

V gene: TRBV7-2
J gene: TRBJ1-5
clone size: .
D gene: .
CDR3 DNA: TGTGCCAGCAGCTTAGCGCTGGGGAGAGGACAGCCCCAGCATTTT
CDR3 protein: CASSLALGRGQPQHF

V gene: TRBV6-5
J gene: TRBJ2-1
clone size: few
D gene: .
CDR3 DNA: TGTGCCAGCACCCGAGACAACCAGCAGTTCTTC
CDR3 protein: CASTRDNQQFF

V gene: TRBV12-3/TRBV12-4
J gene: TRBJ2-5
clone size: few
D gene: .
CDR3 DNA: TGTGCCAGCAGTTTAAAAGTAGGGGGGTGGGAGACCCAGTACTTC
CDR3 protein: CASSLKVGGWETQYF

V gene: TRBV28
J gene: TRBJ1-4
clone size: few
D gene: .
CDR3 DNA: TGTGCCAGCAGTCATGAAAAACTGTTTTTT
CDR3 protein: CASSHEKLFF

V gene: TRBV5-6
J gene: TRBJ1-1
clone size: many
D gene: .
CDR3 DNA: TGTGCCAGCAGCTCGGTGGGGGACACTGAAGCTTTCTTT
CDR3 protein: CASSSVGDTEAFF